Listed here are 12 T cell receptor beta chains from one sample, sequenced in a study of identical twins. TCRdb independently ran MiXCR on the 5' RACE reads; one entry per CDR3 protein. Among 540,000 or so distinct CDR3 sequences listed, 20% to 25% were seen once. These same data were also listed under a study on yellow fever vaccine responses in identical twins.

Sequencing used CD4+ T cells sorted from blood. These TCRs come from a woman aged 18-30 years in good health.

The chain uses TRBV4-2 and TRBJ2-7; D is unresolved. The length of the CDR3 is 15 residues. Germline loops: CDR1 LGHNA, CDR2 YNFKEQ. The ends were cut back, 1 base at V and 0 bases at J, with 10 bases in the middle. CDR3 in DNA: TGTGCCAGCAGCCAAGGGTCGCGGCCCTCCTACGAGCAGTACTTC. This codes for CASSQGSRPSYEQYF.

The chain recombines TRBV20-1 with TRBJ2-1; D gene uncertain. V lost 3 bases and J 2 bases, leaving 14 bases between the germline ends. CDR3 length: 15 residues. The germline V gene encodes CDR1 DFQATT and CDR2 SNEGSKA (reference sequence). CDR3 DNA sequence: TGCAGTGCTAGGAGAGCATCTAGTCCCTACAATGAGCAGTTCTTC. It is translated as CSARRASSPYNEQFF.

The chain uses TRBV5-1 and TRBJ2-1, with D possibly matching TRBD2 (6 bases). This CDR3 region has 13 residues. Germline loops: CDR1 SGHRS, CDR2 YFSETQ. The germline V and J ends were trimmed by 0 bases and 6 bases, with 7 bases remaining between them. The CDR3 reads CASSLAGSNEQFF. CDR3 DNA sequence: TGCGCCAGCAGCTTGGCCGGGAGCAATGAGCAGTTCTTC.

The genes are TRBV28 and TRBJ1-4, with D perhaps matching TRBD1 (5 bases). There are 16 residues in the CDR3. Germline V lookup: CDR1 MDHEN, CDR2 SYDVKM. V was pared by 5 bases and J by 8 bases, with 21 bases between. CDR3 sequence reads: CASSPQAGGKREKLFF. DNA of the CDR3: TGTGCCAGCAGTCCCCAGGCCGGGGGGAAGAGGGAAAAACTGTTTTTT.

The rearrangement links TRBV2 to TRBJ2-1, with 7 bases lining up with TRBD1. CDR1 is SNHLY, CDR2 FYNNEI, per germline. The J segment lost 1 base and the V segment lost 6 bases, leaving 6 bases of the junction unmatched. The CDR3 sequence is 15 residues long. The CDR3 sequence is CASRFWDSSYNEQFF. CDR3 DNA: TGTGCCAGCAGGTTTTGGGACAGTTCCTACAATGAGCAGTTCTTC.

A few counts support this clonotype. The chain combines TRBV29-1 with TRBJ1-1, with a tentative D call TRBD1 (6 bases). V shed 2 bases and J shed 0 bases, with 13 bases lying between them. CDR3 length equals 15 residues. Germline V gene lookup returns CDR1 SQVTM and CDR2 ANQGSEA. The CDR3 reads CSVEKDSNMNTEAFF. The CDR3 coding sequence is TGCAGCGTTGAAAAGGACAGTAACATGAACACTGAAGCTTTCTTT.

The chain uses TRBV6-1 and TRBJ2-5, with TRBD2 matching 14 bases. The CDR3 consists of 15 residues. Germline V gives CDR1 MNHNS, CDR2 SASEGT. The V and J ends lost 10 bases and 4 bases, in that order; junction bases with no gene match: 8. DNA of the CDR3: TGTGCCACCTATTCCGGGACTAGCGGGAGAGAGACCCAGTACTTC. This gives the protein CATYSGTSGRETQYF.

The sample holds a few counts of this clonotype. This chain connects TRBV5-6 to TRBJ2-7, with D tentatively TRBD2 (6 bases). The CDR3 covers 13 residues. The V and J ends lost 0 bases and 4 bases respectively, with 8 bases between them. Germline V gene lookup returns CDR1 SGHDT and CDR2 YYEEEE. This CDR3 is CASSLVGGYEQYF. The CDR3 region has the DNA TGTGCCAGCAGCTTGGTCGGGGGATACGAGCAGTACTTC.

This clonotype was found a few times. The chain uses TRBV29-1 and TRBJ2-1, with 11 nucleotides matching TRBD1. V trimming: 6 bases; J trimming: 8 bases; junction bases outside the gene matches: 9. Germline V gene sequence: CDR1 SQVTM, CDR2 ANQGSEA. This CDR3 contains 14 residues. CDR3 sequence: CSVGPGQGVYEQFF. CDR3 coding DNA: TGCAGCGTGGGACCGGGACAGGGGGTCTATGAGCAGTTCTTC.

The rearrangement links TRBV15 to TRBJ2-2; no clear D gene. From germline, CDR1 is LNHNV and CDR2 YYDKDF (reference sequence). Trimming removed 1 base from V and 5 bases from J, with 11 bases in between. The CDR3 totals 15 residues. The CDR3 DNA follows: TGTGCCACCAGCAGAGCTGGGGTGGGAACCGGGGAGCTGTTTTTT. As protein: CATSRAGVGTGELFF. Full variable domain (remainder filled in from reference TRBV15 and TRBJ2-2): DAMVIQNPRYQVTQFGKPVTLSCSQTLNHNVMYWYQQKSSQAPKLLFHYYDKDFNNEADTPDNFQSRRPNTSFCFLDIRSPGLGDTAMYLCATSRAGVGTGELFFGEGSRLTVL.

This clonotype was seen only a few times. The chain carries TRBV27 and TRBJ2-7, with 8 positions matching TRBD2. This CDR3 is 14 amino acids long. Germline V gene lookup returns CDR1 MNHEY and CDR2 SMNVEV (reference sequence). Unmatched junction bases numbered 10, after V lost 6 bases and J lost 6 bases. The CDR3 sequence is CASRPGWLAGEQYF. The CDR3, as DNA: TGTGCCAGCAGACCCGGGTGGCTAGCGGGCGAGCAGTACTTC.

A few counts support this clonotype. This chain's CDR3 is CAISVGSGGTAITDTQYF. CDR3 DNA: TGTGCCATCAGTGTTGGTTCAGGCGGGACAGCAATCACAGATACGCAGTATTTT. The chain carries TRBV10-3 and TRBJ2-3; perhaps TRBD1 as D (7 bases). Trimming took off 4 bases at V and 2 bases at J, with 22 bases between the two ends. Germline CDR1 ENHRY, CDR2 SYGVKD. The CDR3 is 18 residues long.